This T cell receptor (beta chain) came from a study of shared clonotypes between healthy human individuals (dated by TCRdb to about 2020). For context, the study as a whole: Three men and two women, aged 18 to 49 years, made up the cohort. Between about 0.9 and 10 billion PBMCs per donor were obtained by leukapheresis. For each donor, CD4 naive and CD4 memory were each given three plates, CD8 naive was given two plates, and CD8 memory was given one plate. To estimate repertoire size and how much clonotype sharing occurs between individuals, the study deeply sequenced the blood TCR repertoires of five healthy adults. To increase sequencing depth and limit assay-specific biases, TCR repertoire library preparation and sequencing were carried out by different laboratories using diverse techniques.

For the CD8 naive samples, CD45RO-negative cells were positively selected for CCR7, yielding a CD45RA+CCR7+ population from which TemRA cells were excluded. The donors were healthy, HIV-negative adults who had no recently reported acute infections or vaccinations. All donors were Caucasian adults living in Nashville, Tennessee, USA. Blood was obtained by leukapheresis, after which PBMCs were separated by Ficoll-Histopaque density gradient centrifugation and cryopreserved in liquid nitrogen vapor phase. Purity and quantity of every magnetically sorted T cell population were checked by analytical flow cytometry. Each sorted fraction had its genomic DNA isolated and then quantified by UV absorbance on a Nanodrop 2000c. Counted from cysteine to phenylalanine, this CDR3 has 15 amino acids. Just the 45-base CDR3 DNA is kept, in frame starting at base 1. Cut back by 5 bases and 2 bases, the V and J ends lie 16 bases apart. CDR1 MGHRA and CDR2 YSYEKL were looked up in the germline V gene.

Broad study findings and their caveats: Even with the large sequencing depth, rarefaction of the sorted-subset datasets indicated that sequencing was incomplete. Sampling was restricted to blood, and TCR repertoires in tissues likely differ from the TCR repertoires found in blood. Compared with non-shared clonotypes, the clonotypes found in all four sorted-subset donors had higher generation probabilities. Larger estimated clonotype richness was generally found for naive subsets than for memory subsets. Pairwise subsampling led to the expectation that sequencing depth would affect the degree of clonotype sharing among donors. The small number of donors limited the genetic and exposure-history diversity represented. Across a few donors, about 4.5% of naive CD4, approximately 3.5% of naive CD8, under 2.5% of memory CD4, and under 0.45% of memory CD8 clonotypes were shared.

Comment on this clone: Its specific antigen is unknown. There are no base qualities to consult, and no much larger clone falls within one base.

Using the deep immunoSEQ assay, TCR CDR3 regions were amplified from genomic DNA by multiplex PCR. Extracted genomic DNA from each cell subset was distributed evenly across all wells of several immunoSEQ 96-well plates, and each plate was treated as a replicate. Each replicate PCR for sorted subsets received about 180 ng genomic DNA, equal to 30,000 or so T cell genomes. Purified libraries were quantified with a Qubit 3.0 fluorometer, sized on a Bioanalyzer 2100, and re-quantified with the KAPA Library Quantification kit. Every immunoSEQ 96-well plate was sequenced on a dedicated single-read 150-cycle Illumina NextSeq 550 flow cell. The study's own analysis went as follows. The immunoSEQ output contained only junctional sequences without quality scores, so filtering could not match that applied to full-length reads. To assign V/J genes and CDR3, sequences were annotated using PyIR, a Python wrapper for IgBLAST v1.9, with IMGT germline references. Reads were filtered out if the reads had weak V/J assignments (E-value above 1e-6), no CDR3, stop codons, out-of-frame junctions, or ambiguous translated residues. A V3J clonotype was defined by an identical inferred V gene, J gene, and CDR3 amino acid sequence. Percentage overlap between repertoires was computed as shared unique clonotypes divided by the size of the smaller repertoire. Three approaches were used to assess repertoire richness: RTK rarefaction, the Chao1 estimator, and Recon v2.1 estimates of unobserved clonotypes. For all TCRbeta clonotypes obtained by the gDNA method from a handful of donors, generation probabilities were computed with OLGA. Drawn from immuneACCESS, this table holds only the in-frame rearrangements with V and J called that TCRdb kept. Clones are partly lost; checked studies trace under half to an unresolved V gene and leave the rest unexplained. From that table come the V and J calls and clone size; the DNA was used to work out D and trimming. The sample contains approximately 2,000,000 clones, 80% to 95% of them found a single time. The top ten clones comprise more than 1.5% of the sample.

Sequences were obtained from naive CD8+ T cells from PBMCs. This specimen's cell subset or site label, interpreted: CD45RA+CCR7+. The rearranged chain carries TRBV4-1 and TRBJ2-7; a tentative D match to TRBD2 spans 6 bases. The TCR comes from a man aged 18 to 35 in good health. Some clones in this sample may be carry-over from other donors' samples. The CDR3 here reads CASSKPGLLPYEQYF. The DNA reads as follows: TGCGCCAGCAGCAAACCGGGACTCCTTCCCTACGAGCAGTACTTC.